This passage covers 19 T cell receptor beta chains from one sample sequenced in a study of identical twins. TCRdb used MiXCR to reprocess the 5' RACE reads, holding one entry per CDR3 protein. The profile shows 520,000 or so distinct CDR3 sequences, roughly a fifth of them singletons. This same sample was also part of a study on T cells expressing NK-cell markers.

Sequenced: CD4+ T cells sorted from blood. The receptors here all came from a woman under 30 in good health.

This clonotype was observed a few times. The gene calls are TRBV25-1 and TRBJ2-7; a possible D gene is TRBD2 (5 bases). With 5 bases removed from V and 5 bases from J, the gap between germline ends came to 10 bases. The CDR3 runs 12 residues. Germline V gene data show CDR1 as MGHDK and CDR2 as SYGVNS. The CDR3 bases are TGTGCCAGCAGTCGGGGTCCCCACGAGCAGTACTTC. Translation gives CASSRGPHEQYF.

The chain is built from TRBV7-2 and TRBJ2-1, with 7 bases that match TRBD2. Germline loops: CDR1 SGHTA, CDR2 FQGNSA. V dropped 1 base and J dropped 10; count of bases not matched to a gene: 1. The CDR3 totals 12 residues. CDR3 nucleotides: TGTGCCAGCAGCTTAGTGGGACTAGAGCAGTTCTTC. It specifies CASSLVGLEQFF.

This chain joins TRBV14 and TRBJ2-6, with unresolved D. Germline V lookup: CDR1 SGHDN, CDR2 FVKESK. The CDR3 spans 16 residues. The V end was cut by 4 bases, the J end by 2 bases, with 12 bases between. CDR3: CASSLLRGAGANVLTF. CDR3 DNA: TGTGCCAGCAGCCTACTGAGAGGCGCTGGGGCCAACGTCCTGACTTTC.

This clonotype was detected only a few times. The chain couples TRBV12-3 or TRBV12-4 to TRBJ1-2, with D possibly matching TRBD1 (5 bases). The CDR3 covers 17 residues. Trimming cost V 7 bases and J 0 bases, with 21 bases left between them. The CDR3 bases are TGTGCCAGCACTCATGGGGCCGAACTCTTAGCTAACTATGGCTACACCTTC. This gives the protein CASTHGAELLANYGYTF.

There are a few counts of this clonotype. The gene calls are TRBV20-1 and TRBJ2-1; D is uncertain. The V and J ends lost 1 base and 12 bases respectively, with 10 bases between them. There are 11 residues in the CDR3. Germline lookup yields CDR1 DFQATT and CDR2 SNEGSKA (reference sequence). In DNA form, the CDR3 reads TGCAGTGCTAGAGGAAGGCTAGGGCAGTTCTTC. Protein: CSARGRLGQFF.

This clonotype was counted at least ten times. The chain carries TRBV10-3 and TRBJ2-5; weak D call: TRBD2 (5 bases). V was clipped by 3 bases and J by 0 bases, with 8 bases between them. The germline CDR1 and CDR2 sequences are ENHRY and SYGVKD. This CDR3 spans 14 amino acids. CDR3 sequence (DNA): TGTGCCATCAGTGAACGAGGGTACCAAGAGACCCAGTACTTC. This translates into CAISERGYQETQYF.

V gene TRBV2 combines with J gene TRBJ1-2, with TRBD1 as a possible D gene (5 bases). V was cut by 6 bases and J by 2 bases, with 10 bases left in between. Germline V lookup: CDR1 SNHLY, CDR2 FYNNEI. This CDR3 region has 13 residues. In nucleotides, the CDR3 is TGTGCCAGCAGGGAGGAGGGGAACTATGGCTACACCTTC. The encoded protein is CASREEGNYGYTF.

There are a few counts of this clonotype. The CDR3: CASSRDQETQYF. CDR3 nucleotide sequence: TGTGCCAGCAGTCGGGACCAAGAGACCCAGTACTTC. The chain has TRBV7-6 and TRBJ2-5; D is uncertain. Germline CDR1 is SGHVS and CDR2 is FNYEAQ. CDR3 length: 12 amino acids. The V gene lost 6 bases and the J gene lost 0 bases, with 5 bases spanning the gap. The variable domain in full, completed from reference TRBV7-6 and TRBJ2-5, reads GAGVSQSPRYKVTKRGQDVALRCDPISGHVSLYWYRQALGQGPEFLTYFNYEAQQDKSGLPNDRFSAERPEGSISTLTIQRTEQRDSAMYRCASSRDQETQYFGPGTRLLVL.

The rearrangement joins TRBV11-1 to TRBJ1-1; D not resolved. Germline loops: CDR1 SGHAT, CDR2 FQDESV (reference sequence). The CDR3 is 14 residues long. The V end was cut by 2 bases, the J end by 3 bases, with 10 bases between. The CDR3 sequence: CASSLHLGDTEAFF. The CDR3 bases are TGTGCCAGCAGCTTACACCTAGGCGACACTGAAGCTTTCTTT.

Only a few counts were recorded for this clonotype. This chain joins TRBV12-3 or TRBV12-4 and TRBJ2-2; possibly TRBD1 or TRBD2 for D (7 bases each). V was pared by 5 bases and J by 6 bases, with 16 bases between. The CDR3 contains 15 residues. CDR3 nucleotide sequence: TGTGCCAGCAGTCTAAGGGAGGGGGCCGCCGGGGAGCTGTTTTTT. Its protein product is CASSLREGAAGELFF.

This chain uses TRBV20-1 with TRBJ2-7; TRBD1 might be the D (6 bases). CDR1 DFQATT and CDR2 SNEGSKA come from the germline V gene (reference sequence). This CDR3 is built from 13 residues. V was pared by 3 bases and J by 1 base, with 10 bases between. CDR3 nucleotide sequence: TGCAGTGCTAGTCGGGACACGTCCTACGAGCAGTACTTC. It specifies CSASRDTSYEQYF.

The chain couples TRBV6-6 to TRBJ2-7, with no clear D. The CDR3 is made up of 12 amino acids. V lost 7 bases, J lost 4 bases, and 11 bases lay in between. Germline V gives CDR1 MNHNY, CDR2 SVGAGI (reference sequence). The CDR3 DNA reads as TGTGCCAGCACCCACCGAACATACGAGCAGTACTTC. It specifies CASTHRTYEQYF.

This chain joins TRBV5-6 and TRBJ1-2; D is possibly TRBD1 (6 bases). The CDR3 runs 15 residues. CDR1 is SGHDT and CDR2 is YYEEEE in the germline V gene. V was trimmed by 3 bases and J by 3 bases, leaving 15 bases between them. The CDR3 DNA reads TGTGCCAGCAGCTCACAGAACAGGGAGTACTATGGCTACACCTTC. Translating it yields CASSSQNREYYGYTF.

The chain uses TRBV5-8 and TRBJ1-1; no clear D gene. Germline lookup yields CDR1 SGHTS and CDR2 YDEGEE. V was cut by 6 bases and J by 8 bases, with 8 bases left in between. This CDR3 region has 10 residues. CDR3 DNA sequence: TGTGCCAGCAAAAGACTAGAAGCTTTCTTT. This gives the protein CASKRLEAFF.

The V gene is TRBV7-8, the J gene TRBJ2-7; TRBD1 matches 7 bases. This CDR3 comprises 14 residues. V gave up 5 bases and J gave up 0 bases; unmatched junction bases: 4. Germline CDR1 is SGHVS and CDR2 is FQNEAQ. The CDR3 region is CASSEGTVSYEQYF. CDR3 DNA sequence: TGTGCCAGCAGCGAGGGGACAGTCTCCTACGAGCAGTACTTC.

The chain joins TRBV12-3 or TRBV12-4 to TRBJ2-7; D is possibly TRBD2 (5 bases). The CDR3 is made up of 15 amino acids. Trimming cost V 6 bases and J 2 bases, with 17 bases left between them. CDR3 protein: CASRRTGISAYEQYF. CDR3 nucleotides: TGTGCCAGCAGGCGGACCGGGATTTCCGCCTACGAGCAGTACTTC.

The V call is TRBV6-5, the J call TRBJ2-2, with 8 bases lining up with TRBD2. Germline CDR1 reads MNHEY; CDR2 reads SVGAGI. This CDR3 has 18 residues. V gave up 4 bases and J gave up 0 bases; unmatched junction bases: 10. For the CDR3, the DNA is TGTGCCAGCAGTTCACCCCGCGGGGGGCCATCGAACACCGGGGAGCTGTTTTTT. The encoded protein is CASSSPRGGPSNTGELFF.

J is TRBJ1-6 and V is TRBV20-1, with D unresolved. Trimming left V 3 bases short and J 10 bases short, with 13 bases between. Germline values: CDR1 DFQATT, CDR2 SNEGSKA (reference sequence). This CDR3 is built from 13 residues. The CDR3 region has the DNA TGCAGTGCTAGGGTTGTATTGGGGTCACCCCTCCACTTT. Amino acids: CSARVVLGSPLHF.

The chain links TRBV12-3 or TRBV12-4 to TRBJ1-2, with TRBD1 matching over 7 bases. The V segment lost 5 bases and the J segment 5 bases; nucleotides outside the gene matches: 14. The CDR3 sequence is 16 residues long. This chain's CDR3 is CASSPQGQLALYGYTF. The CDR3 DNA reads TGTGCCAGCAGTCCACAGGGACAGCTTGCACTATATGGCTACACCTTC.